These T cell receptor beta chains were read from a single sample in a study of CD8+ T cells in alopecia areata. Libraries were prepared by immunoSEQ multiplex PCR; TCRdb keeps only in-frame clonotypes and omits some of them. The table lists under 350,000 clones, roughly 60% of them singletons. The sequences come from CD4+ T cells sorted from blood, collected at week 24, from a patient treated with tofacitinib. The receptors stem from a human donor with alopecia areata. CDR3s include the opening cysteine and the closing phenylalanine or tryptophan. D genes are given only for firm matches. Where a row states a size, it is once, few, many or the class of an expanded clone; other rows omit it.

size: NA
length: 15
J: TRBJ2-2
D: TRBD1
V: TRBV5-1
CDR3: CASSLEQGETGELFF
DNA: TGCGCCAGCAGCTTGGAACAGGGGGAGACCGGGGAGCTGTTTTTT

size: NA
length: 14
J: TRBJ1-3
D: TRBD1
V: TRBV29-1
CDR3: CSAGTDSSGNTIYF
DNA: TGCAGCGCAGGGACAGACTCTTCTGGAAACACCATATATTTT

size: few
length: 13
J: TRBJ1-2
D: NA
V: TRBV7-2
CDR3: CASSAGQSYGYTF
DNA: TGTGCCAGCAGCGCCGGACAGTCCTATGGCTACACCTTC

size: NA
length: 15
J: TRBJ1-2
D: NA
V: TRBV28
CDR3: CASRGGQLSNYGYTF
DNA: TGTGCCAGCAGGGGTGGGCAGCTCTCTAACTATGGCTACACCTTC

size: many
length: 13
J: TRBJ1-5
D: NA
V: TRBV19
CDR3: CASGGDSNQPQHF
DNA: TGTGCCAGTGGGGGCGATAGCAATCAGCCCCAGCATTTT

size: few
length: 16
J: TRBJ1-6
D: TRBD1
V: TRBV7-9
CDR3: CASSLRGQGGYSPLHF
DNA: TGTGCCAGCAGCTTACGGGGACAGGGAGGTTATTCACCCCTCCACTTT

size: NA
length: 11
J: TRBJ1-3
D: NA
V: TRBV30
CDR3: CAWGSRNTIYF
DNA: TGTGCCTGGGGGAGCCGAAACACCATATATTTT

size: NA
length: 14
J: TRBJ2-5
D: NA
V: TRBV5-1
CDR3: CASSAGTAKETQYF
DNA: TGCGCCAGCAGCGCGGGGACAGCCAAAGAGACCCAGTACTTC

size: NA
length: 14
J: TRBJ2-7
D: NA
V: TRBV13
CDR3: CASSRPGRWDEQYF
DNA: TGTGCCAGCAGCCGCCCGGGACGCTGGGACGAGCAGTACTTC

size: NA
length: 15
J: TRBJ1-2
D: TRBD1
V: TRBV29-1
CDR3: CSVEGPQGGRYGYTF
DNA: TGCAGCGTTGAAGGCCCCCAGGGGGGCCGCTATGGCTACACCTTC

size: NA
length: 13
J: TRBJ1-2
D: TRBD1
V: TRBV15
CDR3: CATRGQGDYGYTF
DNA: TGTGCCACCAGGGGACAGGGGGACTATGGCTACACCTTC

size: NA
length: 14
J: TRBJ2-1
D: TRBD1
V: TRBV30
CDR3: CAWRAISRGNEQFF
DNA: TGTGCCTGGAGGGCTATTTCCAGGGGGAATGAGCAGTTCTTC

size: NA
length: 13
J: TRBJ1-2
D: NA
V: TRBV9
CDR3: CASSGGTFYGYTF
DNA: TGTGCCAGCAGCGGCGGGACCTTCTATGGCTACACCTTC

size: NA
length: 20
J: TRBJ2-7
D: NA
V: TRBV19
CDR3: CASSIANRGGPLGGHYEQYF
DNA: TGTGCCAGTAGTATAGCCAACAGGGGCGGCCCTTTGGGAGGACACTACGAGCAGTACTTC

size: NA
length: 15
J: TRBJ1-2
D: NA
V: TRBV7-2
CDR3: CASSLNVRDNYGYTF
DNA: TGTGCCAGCAGCTTAAATGTGAGGGACAACTATGGCTACACCTTC

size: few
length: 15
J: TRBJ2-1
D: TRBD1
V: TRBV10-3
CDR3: CAIFDRDRVGNEQFF
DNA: TGTGCCATTTTCGACCGGGACAGGGTAGGCAATGAGCAGTTCTTC

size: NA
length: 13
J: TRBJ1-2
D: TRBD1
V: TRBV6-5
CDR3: CASSPGTVNGYTF
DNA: TGTGCCAGCAGCCCCGGGACAGTTAATGGCTACACCTTC

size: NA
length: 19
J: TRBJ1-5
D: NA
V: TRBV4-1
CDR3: CASSQGLLGQGPSNQPQHF
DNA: TGCGCCAGCAGCCAAGGACTCCTCGGGCAGGGGCCTAGCAATCAGCCCCAGCATTTT

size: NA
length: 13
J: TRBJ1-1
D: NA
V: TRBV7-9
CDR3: CASSLATNTEAFF
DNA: TGTGCCAGCAGCTTAGCGACCAACACTGAAGCTTTCTTT

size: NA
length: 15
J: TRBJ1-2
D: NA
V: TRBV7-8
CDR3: CASSATQGRAYGYTF
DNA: TGTGCCAGCAGCGCGACACAGGGTAGAGCCTATGGCTACACCTTC

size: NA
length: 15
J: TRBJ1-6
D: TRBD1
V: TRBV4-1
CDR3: CASSQRGQGDSPLHF
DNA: TGCGCCAGCAGCCAGAGGGGACAGGGCGATTCACCCCTCCACTTT

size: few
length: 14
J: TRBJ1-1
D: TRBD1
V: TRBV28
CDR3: CASIEGAGGTEAFF
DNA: TGTGCCAGCATAGAGGGGGCAGGAGGCACTGAAGCTTTCTTT

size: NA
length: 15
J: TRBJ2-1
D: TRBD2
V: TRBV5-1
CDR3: CASSGSGGPYNEQFF
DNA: TGCGCCAGCAGCGGTAGCGGGGGCCCCTACAATGAGCAGTTCTTC

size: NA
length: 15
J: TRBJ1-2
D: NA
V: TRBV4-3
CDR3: CASSQDPEGYYGYTF
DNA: TGCGCCAGCAGCCAAGATCCCGAGGGATACTATGGCTACACCTTC

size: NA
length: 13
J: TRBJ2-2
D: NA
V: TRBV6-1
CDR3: CAVCPRSTGELFF
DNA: TGTGCCGTGTGTCCGCGTTCCACCGGGGAGCTGTTTTTT

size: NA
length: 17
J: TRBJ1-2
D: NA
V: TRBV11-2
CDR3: CASSPAGLSKQGNGYTF
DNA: TGTGCCAGCAGCCCTGCGGGACTCAGTAAACAGGGAAACGGCTACACCTTC

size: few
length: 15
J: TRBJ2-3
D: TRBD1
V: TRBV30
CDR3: CAWSPQGAVADTQYF
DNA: TGTGCCTGGAGTCCTCAGGGGGCGGTTGCAGATACGCAGTATTTT

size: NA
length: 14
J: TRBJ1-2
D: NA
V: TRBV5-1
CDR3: CASSLGLTTGGYTF
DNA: TGCGCCAGCAGCCTTGGTTTGACGACAGGAGGCTACACCTTC

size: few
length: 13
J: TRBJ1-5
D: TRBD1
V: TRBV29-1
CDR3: CSAADRDNQPQHF
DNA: TGCAGCGCCGCGGACAGGGATAATCAGCCCCAGCATTTT

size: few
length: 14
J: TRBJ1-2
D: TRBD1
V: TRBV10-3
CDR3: CAISPGQGYYGYTF
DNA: TGTGCCATCAGCCCCGGACAGGGTTACTATGGCTACACCTTC

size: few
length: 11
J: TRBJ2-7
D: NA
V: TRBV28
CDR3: CASIRGYEQYF
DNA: TGTGCCAGCATTAGGGGCTACGAGCAGTACTTC

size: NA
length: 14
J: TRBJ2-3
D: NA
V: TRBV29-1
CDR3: CSVTGRIHTDTQYF
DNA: TGCAGCGTTACGGGACGGATCCACACAGATACGCAGTATTTT

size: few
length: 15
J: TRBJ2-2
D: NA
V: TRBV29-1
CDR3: CSVEELARGAGELFF
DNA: TGCAGCGTTGAAGAATTGGCAAGAGGGGCCGGGGAGCTGTTTTTT

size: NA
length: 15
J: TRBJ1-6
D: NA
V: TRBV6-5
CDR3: CASSYGAPALAPLHF
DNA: TGTGCCAGCAGTTACGGTGCTCCTGCTTTAGCCCCCCTCCACTTT

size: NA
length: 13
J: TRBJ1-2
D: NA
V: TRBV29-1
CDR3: CSVGERANYGYTF
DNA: TGCAGCGTTGGGGAGAGAGCTAACTATGGCTACACCTTC

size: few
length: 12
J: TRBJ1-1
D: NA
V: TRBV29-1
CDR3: CSVYRTNTEAFF
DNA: TGCAGCGTCTACAGGACCAACACTGAAGCTTTCTTT

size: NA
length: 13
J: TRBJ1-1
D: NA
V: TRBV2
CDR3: CASAGGLNTEAFF
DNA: TGTGCCAGCGCCGGCGGGTTGAACACTGAAGCTTTCTTT

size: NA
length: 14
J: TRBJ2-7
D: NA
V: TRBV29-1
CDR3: CSVVPGQSPYEQYF
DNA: TGCAGCGTTGTCCCTGGACAGTCCCCATACGAGCAGTACTTC

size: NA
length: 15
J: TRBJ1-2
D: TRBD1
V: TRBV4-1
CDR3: CASSHGTGDRYGYTF
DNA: TGCGCCAGCAGCCACGGGACAGGGGACCGGTATGGCTACACCTTC